The 10 T cell receptor beta chains below were found in one sample sequenced in a study of T cells in Graves' hyperthyroidism and ophthalmopathy. RNA transcripts were the template for amplifying TCR beta CDR3 regions. A first-round RT-PCR of the TCR CDR3 used the HTBI primer set. TCRdb reprocessed the multiplex PCR reads with MiXCR, giving one entry per CDR3 protein. The sample records under 500,000 distinct CDR3 sequences, around 15% being singletons. What was sequenced was blood. Source of these receptors: a man aged 50-60 years with Graves' ophthalmopathy.

V gene TRBV25-1 combines with J gene TRBJ2-2; D is perhaps TRBD1 (5 bases). Between the trimmed V and J ends, which lost 6 bases and 1 base, there was a span of 15 bases. CDR3 length equals 16 residues. The germline V gene encodes CDR1 MGHDK and CDR2 SYGVNS. The DNA of the CDR3 is TGTGCCAGCAGCCCCAGGGCTCCCGAGAACACCGGGGAGCTGTTTTTT. Protein: CASSPRAPENTGELFF.

This clonotype was recorded at least ten times. The rearrangement uses TRBV20-1 and TRBJ2-1; 9 nucleotides align to TRBD2. After removal of 5 bases from V and 9 bases from J, the junction contained 20 bases not matched to a gene. CDR3 size: 17 residues. Germline values: CDR1 DFQATT, CDR2 SNEGSKA (reference sequence). This chain's CDR3 is CSAPNTWGVAGEGEQFF. The CDR3 coding sequence is TGCAGTGCTCCAAACACCTGGGGGGTAGCGGGAGAGGGTGAGCAGTTCTTC.

This clonotype was recorded many times. V usage is TRBV18 and J usage is TRBJ2-1; 8 nucleotides match TRBD2. This CDR3 region has 14 residues. The germline gives CDR1 KGHSH, CDR2 LQKENI. V was pared by 5 bases and J by 7 bases, with 7 bases of the junction left unmatched. Here the CDR3 DNA reads TGTGCCAGCTCATCTACTAGCGGAAAAAATGAGCAGTTCTTC. Amino acid sequence: CASSSTSGKNEQFF.

The chain links TRBV7-8 to TRBJ2-6; no reliable D call. This CDR3 has 18 amino acids. Germline values: CDR1 SGHVS, CDR2 FQNEAQ. Trimming shortened V by 5 bases and J by 0 bases, and 17 bases separated the two germline ends. CDR3 in DNA: TGTGCCAGCAGCCTAGGCCCGTGGGTCTTCTCTGGGGCCAACGTCCTGACTTTC. It translates to CASSLGPWVFSGANVLTF.

The chain is built from TRBV3-1 and TRBJ2-1; D ambiguous. CDR3 length: 15 residues. The V end lost 4 bases, the J end lost 4 bases, and 14 bases lay between the germline ends. CDR1 LGHDT and CDR2 YNNKEL come from the germline V gene (reference sequence). The CDR3 DNA is TGTGCCAGCAGCCTCTCGACGAATCTTTACAATGAGCAGTTCTTC. Its translation: CASSLSTNLYNEQFF.

The J gene is TRBJ1-1, the V gene TRBV29-1, with 8 bases that match TRBD1. The CDR3 length is 13 residues. Trimming removed 6 bases from V and 4 bases from J; junction bases left unmatched: 7. CDR1 is SQVTM, CDR2 ANQGSEA, per germline. The CDR3 coding sequence is TGCAGCGTCCGGACAGGGACGGGCACTGAAGCTTTCTTT. Protein sequence: CSVRTGTGTEAFF.

The rearrangement uses TRBV2 and TRBJ2-3, with D perhaps matching TRBD2 (5 bases). Trimming took off 1 base at V and 0 bases at J, with 8 bases between the two ends. The CDR3 extends over 15 amino acids. Germline V CDR1 and CDR2: SNHLY, FYNNEI. The CDR3 region has the DNA TGTGCCAGCAGTGAAGAAGCGGTCAGCACAGATACGCAGTATTTT. It translates to CASSEEAVSTDTQYF.

This clonotype has only a few counts. V and J are TRBV19 and TRBJ1-1, with TRBD1 identical over 8 bases. The CDR3 totals 15 residues. The germline gives CDR1 LNHDA, CDR2 SQIVND (reference sequence). With V trimmed by 3 bases and J by 5 bases, 8 bases remained unmatched. CDR3 DNA: TGTGCCAGTAGTATGGCCGCGCAGGGGGCAACTGAAGCTTTCTTT. Translating gives CASSMAAQGATEAFF.

This clonotype was seen many times. V and J are TRBV20-1 and TRBJ2-3; 10 positions match TRBD2. The length of the CDR3 is 15 residues. Germline V CDR1 and CDR2: DFQATT, SNEGSKA (reference sequence). The V and J ends lost 5 bases and 5 bases, in that order; junction bases with no gene match: 10. In DNA, the CDR3 is TGCAGTGCTCCTCCGGGACTAGCGAGTGAAGATACGCAGTATTTT. It codes for CSAPPGLASEDTQYF.

There are many counts of this clonotype. At one end, the junction sequence differs from germline, possibly due to a read error. This rearrangement joins TRBV10-2 to TRBJ2-1, with 10 bases lining up with TRBD2. The CDR3 has 14 residues. Germline V gene data show CDR1 as WSHSY and CDR2 as SAAADI. The CDR3 is CASRLAGVYNEQFF. The CDR3 nucleotides are TGTGCCAGCAGGCTAGCGGGAGTCTACAATGAGCAGTTCTTC.